This T cell receptor (beta chain) was observed in a study of T cell repertoires in cytomegalovirus infection. One entry per CDR3 protein results from TCRdb running MiXCR on the reads. Among fewer than 850,000 distinct CDR3 sequences listed, almost 30% were seen once. On this clonotype: Its antigen remains unknown.

The sequence derives from a human donor in good health (CMV status not recorded). Some clones in this sample may be carry-over from other donors' samples. The material sequenced was cultured CD8+ T cells from PBMCs, taken from culture after CMV antigen stimulation.

CDR3 residues: CASRGSLAGSYNEQFF. In DNA form, the CDR3 reads TGTGCCAGCAGAGGGTCCCTGGCCGGATCCTACAATGAGCAGTTCTTC. The chain has TRBV7-4 and TRBJ2-1; unclear D gene. Trimming removed 6 bases from V and 1 base from J, with 16 bases in between. The CDR3 contains 16 residues. The germline V gene has CDR1 SGHVT and CDR2 SQSDAQ.